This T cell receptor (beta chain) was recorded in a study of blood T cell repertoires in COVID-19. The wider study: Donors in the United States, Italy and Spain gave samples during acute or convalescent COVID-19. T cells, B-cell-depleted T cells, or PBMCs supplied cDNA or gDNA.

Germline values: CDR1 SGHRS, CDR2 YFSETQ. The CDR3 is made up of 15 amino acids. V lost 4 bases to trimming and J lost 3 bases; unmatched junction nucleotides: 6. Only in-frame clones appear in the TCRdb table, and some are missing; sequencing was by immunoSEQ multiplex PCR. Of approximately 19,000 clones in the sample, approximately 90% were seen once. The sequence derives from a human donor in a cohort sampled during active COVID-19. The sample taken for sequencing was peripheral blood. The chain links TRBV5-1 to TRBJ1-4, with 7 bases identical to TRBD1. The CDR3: CASSPGDSSNEKLFF. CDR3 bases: TGCGCCAGCAGCCCCGGGGACAGTTCTAATGAAAAACTGTTTTTT.